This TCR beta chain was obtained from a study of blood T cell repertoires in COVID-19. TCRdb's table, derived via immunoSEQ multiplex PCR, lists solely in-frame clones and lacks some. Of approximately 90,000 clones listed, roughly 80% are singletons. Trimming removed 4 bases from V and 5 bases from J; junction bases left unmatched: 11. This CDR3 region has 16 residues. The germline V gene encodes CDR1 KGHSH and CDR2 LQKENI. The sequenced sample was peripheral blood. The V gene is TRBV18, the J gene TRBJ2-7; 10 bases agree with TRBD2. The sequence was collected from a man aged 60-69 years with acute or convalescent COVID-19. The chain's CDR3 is CASSQTAGGPGDEQYF. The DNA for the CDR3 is TGTGCCAGCTCACAAACAGCGGGAGGGCCGGGAGACGAGCAGTACTTC.